Following are 19 T cell receptor beta chains from one sample sequenced in a study of T-cell reconstitution after alpha-beta-depleted transplantation in children. Unique molecular identifiers were used to barcode this TCRbeta library. TCRdb independently ran MiXCR on the PCR reads; one entry per CDR3 protein. The sample lists almost 250,000 distinct CDR3 sequences, around 25% seen once, with less than 3.5% in the top ten. Here the sequenced sample was PBMCs, taken before TCRalphabeta/CD19-depleted stem cell transplant. The origin of the receptors is a girl aged 2-9 years with Fanconi anemia, due to receive a stem cell transplant.

The genes are TRBV28 and TRBJ1-5; TRBD1 agrees at 7 bases. The CDR3 contains 15 residues. Looked up from germline, CDR1 is MDHEN and CDR2 is SYDVKM. With 5 bases clipped from V and 3 bases from J, the junction kept 7 bases outside the gene matches. DNA for the CDR3: TGTGCCAGCAGTCGACACGGGACAGCCAATCAGCCCCAGCATTTT. Its translation is CASSRHGTANQPQHF.

The chain has TRBV20-1 and TRBJ2-7; D call uncertain. V was trimmed by 0 bases and J by 1 base, leaving 10 bases between them. Germline V gives CDR1 DFQATT, CDR2 SNEGSKA (reference sequence). The CDR3 has 14 residues. CDR3 in amino acids: CSARDQTTSYEQYF. The CDR3 DNA follows: TGCAGTGCTAGAGATCAAACGACTTCCTACGAGCAGTACTTC.

This clonotype was found a few times. This chain links TRBV7-2 with TRBJ2-4; D remains unclear. Per the germline V gene, CDR1 is SGHTA and CDR2 is FQGNSA. This CDR3 spans 14 amino acids. The germline V and J ends were trimmed by 4 bases and 3 bases, with 10 bases remaining between them. The CDR3 sequence is CASSSGLGKNIQYF. CDR3 nucleotide sequence: TGTGCCAGCAGCTCCGGTCTGGGCAAAAACATTCAGTACTTC.

This clonotype was observed a few times. CDR3 nucleotides: TGCGCCAGCAGCTCAGGTTCAGGGGCCTTCTACAATGAGCAGTTCTTC. Translated, it gives CASSSGSGAFYNEQFF. The chain joins TRBV5-1 to TRBJ2-1; tentative D call: TRBD1 (6 bases). The CDR3 runs to 16 residues. Between the trimmed V and J ends, which lost 3 bases and 3 bases, there was a span of 16 bases. In germline, CDR1 is SGHRS, CDR2 YFSETQ.

This clonotype has a count of ten or more. The chain recombines TRBV7-2 with TRBJ2-7; no clear D gene. CDR1 and CDR2 (germline): SGHTA, FQGNSA. The CDR3 extends over 19 amino acids. V lost 4 bases to trimming and J lost 6 bases, with 31 bases between them. The CDR3 DNA reads TGTGCCAGCAGCTCCCAAGAGGATCTGATACGAGCAGTACTCGGCGAGCAGTACTTC. Its translation is CASSSQEDLIRAVLGEQYF.

The rearrangement uses TRBV10-3 and TRBJ2-3; 9 bases fit TRBD2. The CDR3 contains 15 residues. Per the germline V gene, CDR1 is ENHRY and CDR2 is SYGVKD. With V trimmed by 6 bases and J by 1 base, 5 bases remained unmatched. The CDR3 bases are TGTGCCATCAGAGTAGCGGGGGATGGCACAGATACGCAGTATTTT. This sequence encodes CAIRVAGDGTDTQYF.

The table lists this clonotype with many counts. The J gene is TRBJ2-5, the V gene TRBV4-2; D remains unclear. Germline V gene data show CDR1 as LGHNA and CDR2 as YNFKEQ. Trimming removed 4 bases from V and 5 bases from J, with 14 bases in between. This CDR3 region has 14 residues. The CDR3 region is CASSPRPGVETQYF. The CDR3 region has the DNA TGTGCCAGCAGCCCACGCCCTGGAGTGGAGACCCAGTACTTC.

Remarks on this clonotype: A much bigger clone sits one base away, suggesting this may be a read error. The V call is TRBV12-3 or TRBV12-4, the J call TRBJ1-6; D is ambiguous. This CDR3 spans 14 amino acids. CDR3 bases: TGTGCCAGCACTTTAAAACAGTTTAATTCACCCCTCCACTTT. As protein: CASTLKQFNSPLHF.

This clonotype was detected a few times. This chain links TRBV12-3 or TRBV12-4 with TRBJ1-2, with 8 nucleotides matching TRBD1. V was pared by 3 bases and J by 7 bases, with 10 bases of the junction left unmatched. The CDR3 runs 15 residues. The CDR3 sequence: CASSFSGTGAFGYTF. CDR3 sequence (DNA): TGTGCCAGCAGTTTCTCAGGGACAGGTGCCTTTGGCTACACCTTC.

Ten or more counts support this clonotype. The chain links TRBV15 to TRBJ2-3; D possibly corresponds to TRBD2 (5 bases). This CDR3 is 14 amino acids long. Germline values: CDR1 LNHNV, CDR2 YYDKDF (reference sequence). V was cut by 2 bases and J by 3 bases, with 9 bases left in between. The CDR3 region is CATSRPRGTDTQYF. CDR3 sequence (DNA): TGTGCCACCAGCAGACCAAGAGGGACAGATACGCAGTATTTT. Drawing the rest from reference TRBV15 and TRBJ2-3, the complete variable domain is DAMVIQNPRYQVTQFGKPVTLSCSQTLNHNVMYWYQQKSSQAPKLLFHYYDKDFNNEADTPDNFQSRRPNTSFCFLDIRSPGLGDTAMYLCATSRPRGTDTQYFGPGTRLTVL.

The chain recombines TRBV20-1 with TRBJ1-5, with D possibly being TRBD1 (6 bases). The CDR3 loop spans 16 amino acids. The V and J ends lost 3 bases and 6 bases respectively, with 21 bases between them. CDR1 and CDR2 (germline): DFQATT, SNEGSKA (reference sequence). CDR3 sequence: CSASRGNRVPTQPQHF. The CDR3 nucleotides read TGCAGTGCTAGTAGGGGTAACAGGGTACCTACTCAGCCCCAGCATTTT.

The chain joins TRBV18 to TRBJ2-3; 14 positions match TRBD2. The V gene end was trimmed by 3 bases and the J gene end by 2 bases; junction bases not matched to a gene: 13. Germline values: CDR1 KGHSH, CDR2 LQKENI. This CDR3 contains 20 residues. The chain's CDR3 is CASSPLGLAGVSGATDTQYF. CDR3 DNA sequence: TGTGCCAGCTCACCGCTGGGACTAGCGGGAGTCTCGGGGGCCACAGATACGCAGTATTTT.

Many counts were recorded for this clonotype. This chain links TRBV12-3 or TRBV12-4 with TRBJ2-7, with TRBD1 identical over 8 bases. The J segment lost 2 bases and the V segment lost 5 bases, leaving 2 bases of the junction unmatched. The length of the CDR3 is 13 residues. CDR3 bases: TGTGCCAGCAGTCCGGGACAGGCCTACGAGCAGTACTTC. It encodes CASSPGQAYEQYF.

This clonotype was detected only a few times. The DNA of the CDR3 is TGCAGTGCTAGAGACCGGACTAGCGGAGATACGCAGTATTTT. Amino acid sequence: CSARDRTSGDTQYF. The chain carries TRBV20-1 and TRBJ2-3; 10 positions agree with TRBD2. This CDR3 has 14 residues. Looked up from germline, CDR1 is DFQATT and CDR2 is SNEGSKA (reference sequence). After removal of 0 bases from V and 5 bases from J, the junction contained 2 bases not matched to a gene.

This clonotype was seen ten or more times. The chain links TRBV7-9 to TRBJ1-1; 7 bases agree with TRBD1. The germline V gene encodes CDR1 SEHNR and CDR2 FQNEAQ (reference sequence). Trimming removed 5 bases from V and 0 bases from J; junction bases left unmatched: 9. The CDR3 is 16 amino acids. CDR3 sequence reads: CASSPTLRGMNTEAFF. CDR3 nucleotides: TGTGCCAGCAGCCCCACTCTCAGGGGGATGAACACTGAAGCTTTCTTT.

This clonotype has a count of ten or more. The chain recombines TRBV4-2 with TRBJ2-1, with TRBD2 identical over 9 bases. V dropped 4 bases and J dropped 5; count of bases not matched to a gene: 3. The germline CDR1 and CDR2 sequences are LGHNA and YNFKEQ. The CDR3 runs 14 residues. The CDR3 here is CASSPGLAHNEQFF. CDR3 in DNA: TGTGCCAGCAGCCCGGGACTAGCCCACAATGAGCAGTTCTTC.

This clonotype occurred once. The chain links TRBV28 to TRBJ2-7; 7 bases align to TRBD2. Germline CDR1 reads MDHEN; CDR2 reads SYDVKM. J was trimmed by 2 bases and V by 6 bases; bases with no gene match: 19. The CDR3 totals 18 residues. CDR3 nucleotides: TGTGCCAGCAGCAGCCCCATTCTGGAAGCGGGAAGCACCTACGAGCAGTACTTC. As protein: CASSSPILEAGSTYEQYF.

This clonotype was seen a handful of times. The CDR3 spells CASSFFGSTGANSPLHF. The DNA for the CDR3 is TGTGCCAGCAGTTTCTTCGGATCGACAGGCGCTAATTCACCCCTCCACTTT. The V gene is TRBV28, the J gene TRBJ1-6; D is perhaps TRBD1 (6 bases). The CDR3 length is 17 residues. The V end was cut by 3 bases, the J end by 6 bases, with 18 bases between. Germline V gene lookup returns CDR1 MDHEN and CDR2 SYDVKM.

Many counts were recorded for this clonotype. The rearrangement uses TRBV7-9 and TRBJ2-1, with D tentatively TRBD2 (7 bases). Germline loops: CDR1 SEHNR, CDR2 FQNEAQ (reference sequence). There are 16 residues in the CDR3. V was pared by 1 base and J by 4 bases, with 14 bases between. The CDR3 protein is CASSLGGGAAYNEQFF. The CDR3 DNA is TGTGCCAGCAGCTTAGGAGGGGGGGCCGCATACAATGAGCAGTTCTTC. The whole variable domain, remainder taken from reference TRBV7-9 and TRBJ2-1, is DTGVSQNPRHKITKRGQNVTFRCDPISEHNRLYWYRQTLGQGPEFLTYFQNEAQLEKSRLLSDRFSAERPKGSFSTLEIQRTEQGDSAMYLCASSLGGGAAYNEQFFGPGTRLTVL.